A single sample is the source of the 30 T cell receptor beta chains below, sequenced in a study of response to subunit inactivated influenza vaccine. TCRdb reanalysed the RT-PCR reads using MiXCR and keeps one entry per CDR3 protein. Among 800,000 to 1,000,000 distinct CDR3 sequences listed, around 20% were seen once. The input for sequencing was PBMCs from blood, taken roughly 5 days after vaccination. The origin of the receptors is a man aged 45 to 65 who received an inactivated influenza vaccine.

This clonotype was observed a few times. The chain joins TRBV7-9 to TRBJ2-2, with 11 nucleotides matching TRBD2. The CDR3 covers 17 residues. Trimming at V came to 2 bases and at J to 1 base, leaving 3 bases not matched to a gene. The germline CDR1 and CDR2 sequences are SEHNR and FQNEAQ (reference sequence). The CDR3 loop reads CASSLPSGGLNTGELFF. CDR3 DNA: TGTGCCAGCAGCTTACCTAGCGGGGGGCTGAACACCGGGGAGCTGTTTTTT.

The chain couples TRBV29-1 to TRBJ2-7, with 13 nucleotides matching TRBD2. The junction had 2 bases not matched to a gene; V was cut back by 3 bases and J by 0 bases. The CDR3 loop spans 15 amino acids. CDR1 and CDR2 (germline): SQVTM, ANQGSEA. The CDR3 DNA reads TGCAGCGTTGAGGGACTAGCGGGGAGCTCCTACGAGCAGTACTTC. Amino acids: CSVEGLAGSSYEQYF.

This CDR3 reads CASSLAGRVREKLFF. The DNA for the CDR3 is TGTGCCAGCAGCTTAGCTGGCAGGGTACGGGAAAAACTGTTTTTT. This chain links TRBV7-9 with TRBJ1-4; D perhaps matches TRBD1 (5 bases). Trimming shortened V by 0 bases and J by 8 bases, and 13 bases separated the two germline ends. The germline CDR1 and CDR2 sequences are SEHNR and FQNEAQ (reference sequence). The CDR3 sequence is 15 residues long. Looking up the rest from reference TRBV7-9 and TRBJ1-4 gives the full variable domain: DTGVSQNPRHKITKRGQNVTFRCDPISEHNRLYWYRQTLGQGPEFLTYFQNEAQLEKSRLLSDRFSAERPKGSFSTLEIQRTEQGDSAMYLCASSLAGRVREKLFFGSGTQLSVL.

This clonotype was observed a few times. The chain employs TRBV3-1 and TRBJ1-2; no reliable D call. Deletions cut 4 bases from V and 0 bases from J, with 15 bases between. The CDR3 has 16 residues. The germline gives CDR1 LGHDT, CDR2 YNNKEL (reference sequence). CDR3: CASSPASGSPNYGYTF. The CDR3 DNA follows: TGTGCCAGCAGCCCCGCATCGGGCAGCCCTAACTATGGCTACACCTTC.

This clonotype was observed many times. CDR3 residues: CASSPIAGPSTDTQYF. The CDR3 coding sequence is TGTGCCAGCAGCCCAATAGCGGGACCTAGCACAGATACGCAGTATTTT. V gene TRBV5-4 combines with J gene TRBJ2-3; 8 bases are a match to TRBD2. CDR1 is SGHNT, CDR2 YYREEE, per germline (reference sequence). J gave up 0 bases and V 4 bases, and 7 bases lay outside the gene matches. The CDR3 covers 16 residues.

This chain links TRBV11-3 with TRBJ2-2, with D tentatively TRBD1 (6 bases). V lost 5 bases and J lost 4, with 8 bases in between. The germline V gene encodes CDR1 SGHNT and CDR2 YENEEA. This CDR3 has 13 amino acids. The CDR3 sequence is CASSTRGTGELFF. The CDR3 nucleotides are TGTGCCAGCAGCACCAGGGGCACCGGGGAGCTGTTTTTT.

This clonotype was counted a few times. This sequence joins TRBV10-2 and TRBJ1-5; 7 bases agree with TRBD1. The V gene end was trimmed by 7 bases and the J gene end by 6 bases; junction bases not matched to a gene: 6. The germline CDR1 and CDR2 sequences are WSHSY and SAAADI. CDR3 length equals 13 residues. This chain's CDR3 is CASTTGRAQPQHF. DNA for the CDR3: TGCGCCAGCACGACAGGGCGAGCTCAGCCCCAGCATTTT.

This clonotype was observed many times. V usage is TRBV5-1 and J usage is TRBJ2-3, with TRBD2 as a possible D gene (5 bases). The CDR3 covers 14 residues. From germline, CDR1 is SGHRS and CDR2 YFSETQ. Trimming cost V 5 bases and J 1 base, with 11 bases left between them. The CDR3 nucleotides are TGCGCCAGCAGTCCCAGTAGCGGCACAGATACGCAGTATTTT. Translation gives CASSPSSGTDTQYF.

This clonotype came up a few times. The J gene is TRBJ2-1, the V gene TRBV6-1; 9 bases fit TRBD1. Germline V lookup: CDR1 MNHNS, CDR2 SASEGT. V was pared by 6 bases and J by 0 bases, with 3 bases of the junction left unmatched. This CDR3 is 15 amino acids long. The CDR3 sequence: CASRTGGGSYNEQFF. In nucleotides, the CDR3 is TGTGCCAGCAGGACAGGGGGAGGCTCCTACAATGAGCAGTTCTTC.

This clonotype appeared a few times. The chain combines TRBV2 with TRBJ2-3; D is possibly TRBD1 (5 bases). Looked up from germline, CDR1 is SNHLY and CDR2 is FYNNEI. The V gene lost 9 bases and the J gene lost 0 bases, with 13 bases spanning the gap. The CDR3 loop spans 14 amino acids. CDR3 coding DNA: TGTGCCAGTCGTTGGTCAGGGAGCACAGATACGCAGTATTTT. As protein: CASRWSGSTDTQYF.

On this clonotype: A single base separates this from a much larger clone, so it may be a read error. The chain links TRBV12-3 or TRBV12-4 to TRBJ2-1; D gene uncertain. The CDR3 loop spans 17 amino acids. The V and J ends lost 6 bases and 6 bases respectively, with 24 bases between them. The CDR3 reads CASSHNNRVIYINEQFF. Written as DNA, the CDR3 is TGTGCCAGCAGCCACAATAATAGGGTCATTTACATCAATGAGCAGTTCTTC.

CDR3 in DNA: TGTGCCAGCAGCTTGAGGACTAGCGGGAACGAGCAGTACTTC. Encoded protein: CASSLRTSGNEQYF. V gene TRBV9 combines with J gene TRBJ2-7, with 12 bases identical to TRBD2. J was trimmed by 5 bases and V by 4 bases; bases with no gene match: 4. Germline V gene lookup returns CDR1 SGDLS and CDR2 YYNGEE. The CDR3 extends over 14 amino acids.

The genes are TRBV6-2 or TRBV6-3 and TRBJ2-5, with 9 nucleotides matching TRBD2. With 10 bases clipped from V and 2 bases from J, the junction kept 8 bases outside the gene matches. This CDR3 comprises 14 residues. CDR1 MNHEY and CDR2 SVGEGT come from the germline V gene. The chain's CDR3 is CATSVRGGQETQYF. CDR3 DNA sequence: TGTGCCACCTCAGTGCGGGGGGGTCAAGAGACCCAGTACTTC.

The chain recombines TRBV4-1 with TRBJ1-2, with 8 bases that match TRBD1. Per the germline V gene, CDR1 is MGHRA and CDR2 is YSYEKL. J lost 4 bases, V lost 0 bases, and 7 bases had no gene match. CDR3 size: 16 residues. The CDR3 loop is CASSQDPQGAVYGYTF. DNA of the CDR3: TGCGCCAGCAGCCAAGATCCCCAGGGGGCCGTCTATGGCTACACCTTC.

This clonotype has ten or more counts. This chain connects TRBV5-5 to TRBJ2-2, with D possibly being TRBD1 or TRBD2 (5 bases each). V was pared by 2 bases and J by 6 bases, with 11 bases between. Germline V CDR1 and CDR2: SGHKS, YYEKEE (reference sequence). CDR3 size: 14 residues. The CDR3 region is CASSLPRDPGELFF. The CDR3 DNA sequence: TGTGCCAGCAGCTTACCCCGGGACCCCGGGGAGCTGTTTTTT.

This clonotype was seen ten or more times. V is TRBV2 and J is TRBJ2-4, with 7 bases aligning to TRBD1. The CDR3 is made up of 14 amino acids. Losses at the gene ends were 3 bases for V and 2 bases for J; bases not matched to a gene: 1. Germline loops: CDR1 SNHLY, CDR2 FYNNEI. The CDR3 DNA reads as TGTGCCAGCAGTGAGACAGGGACCAAAAACATTCAGTACTTC. Encoded protein: CASSETGTKNIQYF.

The V gene is TRBV28, the J gene TRBJ2-7, with 7 bases matching TRBD1. CDR1 MDHEN and CDR2 SYDVKM come from the germline V gene. There are 14 residues in the CDR3. The trim removed 4 bases at V and 3 bases at J, leaving 6 bases unmatched. The CDR3 DNA sequence: TGTGCCAGCAGTTCGGACAGGTTATACTACGAGCAGTACTTC. Encoded protein: CASSSDRLYYEQYF.

V usage is TRBV12-3 or TRBV12-4 and J usage is TRBJ1-2, with D tentatively TRBD1 (5 bases). Trimming took off 3 bases at V and 3 bases at J, with 11 bases between the two ends. The CDR3 sequence is 14 residues long. CDR3 coding DNA: TGTGCCAGCAGTTTCCAGGAAGGGGACTATGGCTACACCTTC. This sequence encodes CASSFQEGDYGYTF.

This clonotype was found a few times. The J gene is TRBJ2-2, the V gene TRBV20-1, with 13 bases fitting TRBD2. The length of the CDR3 is 17 residues. Losses at the gene ends were 3 bases for V and 5 bases for J; bases not matched to a gene: 9. Germline V gene lookup returns CDR1 DFQATT and CDR2 SNEGSKA (reference sequence). Here the CDR3 reads CSASSPRTSGGTGELFF. CDR3 nucleotides: TGCAGTGCTAGTTCTCCGAGGACTAGCGGGGGTACCGGGGAGCTGTTTTTT.

This clonotype was detected only a few times. The chain carries TRBV20-1 and TRBJ1-1, with D perhaps matching TRBD1 (5 bases). Germline CDR1 reads DFQATT; CDR2 reads SNEGSKA (reference sequence). This CDR3 comprises 13 residues. Trimming took 3 bases from V and 4 from J, leaving 12 bases between them. CDR3 loop: CSASGGGFTEAFF. The CDR3, as DNA: TGCAGTGCTAGTGGGGGGGGGTTCACTGAAGCTTTCTTT.

The chain carries TRBV5-1 and TRBJ1-4, with D unresolved. The CDR3 is 14 residues long. Trimming took 4 bases from V and 8 from J, leaving 15 bases between them. The germline gives CDR1 SGHRS, CDR2 YFSETQ. CDR3 loop: CASSDGGSGEKLFF. The CDR3 nucleotides are TGCGCCAGCAGCGACGGCGGATCCGGGGAAAAACTGTTTTTT.

The J gene is TRBJ1-2, the V gene TRBV6-5; D call uncertain. V lost 5 bases and J lost 6, with 13 bases in between. This CDR3 contains 13 residues. Germline CDR1 is MNHEY and CDR2 is SVGAGI. The CDR3 region is CASSDLDTDGYTF. CDR3 in DNA: TGTGCCAGCAGTGACCTAGACACTGATGGCTACACCTTC.

This clonotype was detected only a few times. The chain uses TRBV11-2 and TRBJ2-1, with 11 bases aligning to TRBD2. Germline V gives CDR1 SGHAT, CDR2 FQNNGV. Germline trimming cut 5 bases from V and 3 bases from J; bases unmatched to any gene: 9. The CDR3 is 17 residues long. The CDR3 DNA is TGTGCCAGCAGCCGGTTAGCGGGGGGGCTGTTCTACAATGAGCAGTTCTTC. Protein sequence: CASSRLAGGLFYNEQFF.

This clonotype appeared a single time. The V gene is TRBV3-1, the J gene TRBJ2-7; TRBD2 is a possible D gene (6 bases). CDR1 and CDR2 from the germline V gene are LGHDT and YNNKEL (reference sequence). The V gene lost 4 bases and the J gene lost 3 bases, with 13 bases spanning the gap. This CDR3 is built from 14 residues. CDR3 in amino acids: CASSPFGGVYEQYF. CDR3 coding DNA: TGTGCCAGCAGCCCCTTCGGGGGAGTCTACGAGCAGTACTTC.

There are many counts of this clonotype. The V gene is TRBV12-3 or TRBV12-4, the J gene TRBJ2-1; D perhaps matches TRBD1 (6 bases). This CDR3 comprises 13 residues. Trimming took off 6 bases at V and 10 bases at J, with 16 bases between the two ends. CDR3: CASSNTRGTEQFF. In nucleotides, the CDR3 is TGTGCCAGCAGCAATACAAGGGGGACAGAGCAGTTCTTC.

This clonotype appeared a few times. The chain joins TRBV12-3 or TRBV12-4 to TRBJ2-7, with 14 bases matching TRBD2. The CDR3 totals 17 residues. The trim removed 6 bases at V and 1 base at J, leaving 8 bases unmatched. CDR3 sequence reads: CASSAGLAGGLSYEQYF. The CDR3 DNA follows: TGTGCCAGCAGCGCTGGACTAGCGGGGGGCCTTTCCTACGAGCAGTACTTC.

V and J are TRBV15 and TRBJ1-4; a possible D gene is TRBD1 (5 bases). The V gene's germline CDR1 is LNHNV and CDR2 YYDKDF (reference sequence). The V end lost 0 bases, the J end lost 3 bases, and 8 bases lay between the germline ends. The CDR3 consists of 15 residues. Here the CDR3 reads CATSRERGPNEKLFF. The CDR3 region has the DNA TGTGCCACCAGCAGAGAAAGGGGCCCTAATGAAAAACTGTTTTTT.

The chain has TRBV19 and TRBJ2-2, with D possibly called TRBD1 or TRBD2 (5 bases each). CDR1 is LNHDA and CDR2 is SQIVND in the germline V gene (reference sequence). V lost 10 bases, J lost 7 bases, and 19 bases lay in between. This CDR3 is built from 14 residues. CDR3 DNA: TGTGCCACCCAGGGAGCCCTAGAAGGCGGGGAGCTGTTTTTT. Amino acids: CATQGALEGGELFF. Full variable domain (missing parts from reference TRBV19 and TRBJ2-2): DGGITQSPKYLFRKEGQNVTLSCEQNLNHDAMYWYRQDPGQGLRLIYYSQIVNDFQKGDIAEGYSVSREKKESFPLTVTSAQKNPTAFYLCATQGALEGGELFFGEGSRLTVL.

The chain couples TRBV6-2 or TRBV6-3 to TRBJ1-5; 9 bases agree with TRBD1. This CDR3 region has 15 residues. The germline V gene encodes CDR1 MNHEY and CDR2 SVGEGT. V dropped 2 bases and J dropped 7; count of bases not matched to a gene: 6. In DNA form, the CDR3 reads TGTGCCAGCAGTTACGCGGACAGGGGTTACCAGCCCCAGCATTTT. It translates to CASSYADRGYQPQHF.

In its sample, this clonotype was seen a few times. The chain employs TRBV5-6 and TRBJ1-4, with D maybe TRBD1 (6 bases). Germline CDR1 SGHDT, CDR2 YYEEEE. V lost 4 bases, J lost 7 bases, and 14 bases lay in between. The CDR3 is made up of 14 amino acids. As DNA, the CDR3 is TGTGCCAGCAGCCTCAGGGGTGAGAGTGAAAAACTGTTTTTT. Its translation is CASSLRGESEKLFF.